The clone carrying this T cell receptor beta chain was seen repeatedly, ten times or more. What it recognizes is unknown. These data are taken from a study of T cells in Graves' hyperthyroidism and ophthalmopathy. Those patients with uncontrolled infection, other autoimmune disease, pregnancy or lactation were excluded. Clinical symptoms, serum thyroxine, TRAb, thyroid ultrasound and orbital computed tomography informed diagnoses. Amplified TCR beta CDR3 regions derived from RNA transcripts. Researchers ran a first-round RT-PCR on the TCR CDR3 using the HTBI primer set. TCRdb called the multiplex PCR reads again in MiXCR, with one record for every CDR3 protein. The data show over 350,000 distinct CDR3 sequences, with more than 12% seen just once and 28% held by the top ten. CDR1 is SNHLY and CDR2 is FYNNEI in the germline V gene. There are 14 residues in the CDR3. V was pared by 6 bases and J by 1 base, with 13 bases between.

Study findings and constraints: Ophthalmopathy was distinguished from stable hyperthyroidism by 13 V-J signatures.

The TCR originated in a man aged 50-59 years with Graves' ophthalmopathy. This chain joins TRBV2 and TRBJ2-7; D is possibly TRBD1 or TRBD2 (5 bases each). Specimen: blood. CDR3 in amino acids: CASSRDGGSYEQYF. For the CDR3, the DNA is TGTGCCAGCAGCCGGGACGGAGGATCCTACGAGCAGTACTTC.